Shown below are 3 T cell receptor beta chains from a single sample sequenced in a study of T-cell reconstitution after alpha-beta-depleted transplantation in children. Molecular barcoding with unique molecular identifiers was used for the TCRbeta library. TCRdb processed the PCR reads anew with MiXCR; each CDR3 protein has one entry. The sample contains some 600,000 distinct CDR3 sequences, 10% to 15% of which appear only once. The material sequenced was PBMCs, mostly from graft donor cells, taken 360 days after TCRalphabeta/CD19-depleted stem cell transplant. These receptors were obtained from a male patient younger than 18 who had a stem cell transplant for acute myeloid leukemia, so the T cells may come from the graft donor.

This clonotype showed up just a few times. The chain combines TRBV29-1 with TRBJ2-7; a weak D match, TRBD2 (6 bases). Germline lookup yields CDR1 SQVTM and CDR2 ANQGSEA. The CDR3 has 13 amino acids. The ends were cut back, 4 bases at V and 3 bases at J, with 13 bases in the middle. The CDR3, as DNA: TGCAGCGTTGTGGCGGGACCTTTCTACGAGCAGTACTTC. Its translation is CSVVAGPFYEQYF.

This clonotype was counted a few times. This chain links TRBV14 with TRBJ2-1; D is uncertain. V was clipped by 2 bases and J by 1 base, with 9 bases between them. The CDR3 covers 15 residues. The germline gives CDR1 SGHDN, CDR2 FVKESK. CDR3 nucleotides: TGTGCCAGCAGCCAACAGTGGGGATCCTACAATGAGCAGTTCTTC. Translated, it gives CASSQQWGSYNEQFF.

This clonotype occurred many times. The V and J genes are TRBV12-5 and TRBJ2-7; D remains ambiguous. Germline V gene lookup returns CDR1 LGHNT and CDR2 FRNRAP. Trimming removed 0 bases from V and 6 bases from J, with 9 bases in between. The CDR3 covers 13 residues. In nucleotides, the CDR3 is TGTGCTAGTGGTTTGGTGGACGGCGGCGAGCAGTACTTC. Translating gives CASGLVDGGEQYF.